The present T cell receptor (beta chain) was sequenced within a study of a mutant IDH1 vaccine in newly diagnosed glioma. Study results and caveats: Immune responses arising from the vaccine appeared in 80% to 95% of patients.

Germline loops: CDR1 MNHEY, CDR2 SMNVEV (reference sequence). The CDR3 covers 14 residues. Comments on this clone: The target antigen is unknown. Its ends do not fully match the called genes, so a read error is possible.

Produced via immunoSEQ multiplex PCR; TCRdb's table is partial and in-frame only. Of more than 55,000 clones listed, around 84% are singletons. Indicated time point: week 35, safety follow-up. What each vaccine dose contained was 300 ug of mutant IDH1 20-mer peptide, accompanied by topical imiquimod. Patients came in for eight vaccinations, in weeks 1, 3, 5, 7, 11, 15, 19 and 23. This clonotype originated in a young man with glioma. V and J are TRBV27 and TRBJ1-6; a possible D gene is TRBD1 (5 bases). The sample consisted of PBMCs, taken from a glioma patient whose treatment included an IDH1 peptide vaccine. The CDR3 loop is CASTPAGTNSLLHF. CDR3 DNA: TGTGCCAGCACCCCGGCGGGGACTAATTCACTCCTCCACTTT.